This T cell receptor (beta chain) was identified during a study of OX40 agonist ivuxolimab in advanced cancers. Libraries were prepared by immunoSEQ multiplex PCR; TCRdb keeps only in-frame clonotypes and omits some of them. The sample lists 65,000 to 80,000 clones; roughly 92% were seen once. The germline gives CDR1 SGHTA, CDR2 FQGTGA. The CDR3 extends over 15 amino acids. Trimming took off 2 bases at V and 7 bases at J, with 15 bases between the two ends. This rearrangement joins TRBV7-3 to TRBJ2-1, with D possibly TRBD1 on 5 matching bases. This specimen consisted of CD4+ or CD8+ T cells sorted from blood, obtained in a trial of the OX40 agonist ivuxolimab. The sequence came from an adult with an advanced solid tumor such as melanoma, head and neck, liver or kidney cancer. Written as DNA, the CDR3 is TGTGCCAGCAGCTTAGATCAGGGCCCCTTAAATGAGCAGTTCTTC. It translates to CASSLDQGPLNEQFF.